Below are 25 T cell receptor beta chains sequenced from a single sample in a study of T cells in Graves' hyperthyroidism and ophthalmopathy. Amplified TCR beta CDR3 regions derived from RNA transcripts. The TCR CDR3 was amplified in a first-round RT-PCR using the HTBI primer set. Via MiXCR, TCRdb re-called the multiplex PCR reads, giving one row per CDR3 protein. The data hold about 680,000 distinct CDR3 sequences, with 30% to 40% observed a single time. The sample was blood. These receptors were collected from a woman aged 40-49 years with Graves' hyperthyroidism.

The V gene is TRBV29-1, the J gene TRBJ1-1; D might be TRBD1 (6 bases). The CDR3 loop spans 14 amino acids. The V gene's germline CDR1 is SQVTM and CDR2 ANQGSEA. Between the trimmed V and J ends, which lost 0 bases and 5 bases, there was a span of 13 bases. In nucleotides, the CDR3 is TGCAGCGTTGAAGATTGGGGGCGGGGAACTGAAGCTTTCTTT. Translated: CSVEDWGRGTEAFF.

The sample holds many counts of this clonotype. The genes are TRBV2 and TRBJ1-4, with 7 bases identical to TRBD1. The CDR3 contains 14 residues. Germline assignment: CDR1 SNHLY and CDR2 FYNNEI. V shed 9 bases, J shed 8 bases, and the junction held 12 bases outside the gene matches. The CDR3 nucleotides read TGTGCCAGTACGCCTTGGGACAGCGGGGAAAAACTGTTTTTT. Residues: CASTPWDSGEKLFF.

The sample holds a few counts of this clonotype. This rearrangement joins TRBV14 to TRBJ2-7, with TRBD2 matching 12 bases. The CDR3 sequence is 16 residues long. V was pared by 4 bases and J by 6 bases, with 10 bases of the junction left unmatched. Germline CDR1 reads SGHDN; CDR2 reads FVKESK. This CDR3 reads CASSPAFGLAGLEQYF. In DNA form, the CDR3 reads TGTGCCAGCAGCCCAGCCTTCGGACTAGCGGGACTCGAGCAGTACTTC.

As for this clonotype: The germline gene is not matched at one end of the junction; a read error may be the cause. This chain's CDR3 is CASSSPGQEFLYGYTF. The CDR3 DNA reads TGTGCCAGCAGTTCCCCCGGACAGGAATTCCTCTATGGCTACACCTTC. V usage is TRBV10-3 and J usage is TRBJ1-2; 7 bases align to TRBD1. CDR1 and CDR2 (germline): ENHRY, SYGVKD. The CDR3 runs to 16 residues.

With regard to this clonotype: At one end the junction does not follow the germline gene, possibly because of a read error. J is TRBJ1-1 and V is TRBV7-9; 8 nucleotides match TRBD1. CDR1 SEHNR and CDR2 FQNEAQ come from the germline V gene (reference sequence). There are 15 residues in the CDR3. The CDR3 reads CASSPGQGQNTGAFF. The CDR3 DNA is TGTGCTAGCAGCCCCGGACAGGGCCAGAACACTGGAGCTTTCTTT. Using reference TRBV7-9 and TRBJ1-1 for the parts outside the CDR3, the full variable domain is DTGVSQNPRHKITKRGQNVTFRCDPISEHNRLYWYRQTLGQGPEFLTYFQNEAQLEKSRLLSDRFSAERPKGSFSTLEIQRTEQGDSAMYLCASSPGQGQNTGAFFGQGTRLTVV.

To note about this clonotype: Germline is not matched at one junction end, which may reflect a read error. The CDR3 sequence is CASSPKILYEQYF. The CDR3 nucleotides read TGCGCCAGCAGCCCTAAAATTCTCTACGAGCAGTACTTC. This chain uses TRBV7-2 with TRBJ2-7; D gene unclear. This CDR3 contains 13 residues. Germline loops: CDR1 SGHTA, CDR2 FQGNSA.

CDR3 in amino acids: CSVQGLRNTEAFF. In DNA, the CDR3 is TGCAGCGTCCAGGGCCTAAGGAACACTGAAGCTTTCTTT. The chain recombines TRBV29-1 with TRBJ1-1; a weak D match, TRBD1 (5 bases). The CDR3 has 13 residues. The germline V gene has CDR1 SQVTM and CDR2 ANQGSEA. V lost 6 bases and J lost 1, with 12 bases in between.

This clonotype was seen at least ten times. This sequence joins TRBV7-2 and TRBJ1-1; D is uncertain. Deletions cut 0 bases from V and 1 base from J, with 6 bases between. The CDR3 spans 14 residues. The germline V gene has CDR1 SGHTA and CDR2 FQGNSA. DNA of the CDR3: TGTGCCAGCAGCTTAGCGCCCCAGAACACTGAAGCTTTCTTT. This encodes CASSLAPQNTEAFF. Full variable domain (remainder filled in from reference TRBV7-2 and TRBJ1-1): GAGVSQSPSNKVTEKGKDVELRCDPISGHTALYWYRQSLGQGLEFLIYFQGNSAPDKSGLPSDRFSAERTGGSVSTLTIQRTQQEDSAVYLCASSLAPQNTEAFFGQGTRLTVV.

The table lists this clonotype with many counts. V and J are TRBV19 and TRBJ1-2; no reliable D call. The CDR3 runs to 15 residues. The germline CDR1 and CDR2 sequences are LNHDA and SQIVND (reference sequence). V was pared by 3 bases and J by 6 bases, with 17 bases between. Here the CDR3 reads CASSIGFRSSDGYTF. As DNA, the CDR3 is TGTGCCAGTAGTATTGGGTTCAGGTCTTCGGATGGCTACACCTTC.

As for this clonotype: A junction end diverges from the germline sequence, so it may reflect a read error. V gene TRBV7-7 combines with J gene TRBJ2-3; D unclear. Germline V lookup: CDR1 SSHAT, CDR2 FNYEAQ (reference sequence). The CDR3 length is 14 residues. For the CDR3, the DNA is TGTGCTAGCAGCCCCCGTTGGGGCACAGATACGCAGTATTTT. Translated, it gives CASSPRWGTDTQYF.

The CDR3 reads CASSESRWTSGNEQYF. CDR3 coding DNA: TGCGCCAGCAGTGAGTCGAGATGGACTAGCGGGAACGAGCAGTACTTC. The chain has TRBV10-2 and TRBJ2-7, with 12 bases lining up with TRBD2. Germline V gene data show CDR1 as WSHSY and CDR2 as SAAADI. Trimming took 0 bases from V and 5 from J; bases not matched to a gene: 5. This CDR3 is 16 amino acids long.

Turning to this clonotype: One end of the junction varies from germline; a read error may be responsible. The chain links TRBV10-2 to TRBJ1-5, with a tentative D call TRBD1 (6 bases). This CDR3 region has 16 residues. Germline CDR1 is WSHSY and CDR2 is SAAADI. The CDR3 is CASSYVPGEGNQPQHF. The CDR3 DNA reads as TGTGCCAGCAGTTACGTTCCAGGGGAGGGCAATCAGCCCCAGCATTTT.

This clonotype appeared a few times. The chain recombines TRBV7-2 with TRBJ1-2; D remains unclear. The V gene lost 1 base and the J gene lost 7 bases, with 13 bases spanning the gap. The length of the CDR3 is 14 residues. From germline, CDR1 is SGHTA and CDR2 FQGNSA. The CDR3 reads CASSLEARPIGYTF. CDR3 nucleotides: TGTGCCAGCAGCTTAGAGGCCAGGCCTATTGGCTACACCTTC.

At least ten counts were recorded for this clonotype. The chain links TRBV5-4 to TRBJ1-1, with TRBD1 as a possible D gene (6 bases). The V gene lost 5 bases and the J gene lost 7 bases, with 12 bases spanning the gap. Germline CDR1 is SGHNT and CDR2 is YYREEE (reference sequence). The CDR3 contains 12 residues. CDR3 coding DNA: TGTGCCAGCAGTTCAGACAGGCGTGAAGCTTTCTTT. This sequence encodes CASSSDRREAFF.

With regard to this clonotype: A single base separates this from a much larger clone, so it may be a read error. The CDR3 protein is CASSQGGTTNTEAFF. The CDR3 nucleotides are TGTGCCAGCAGCCAAGGAGGGACAACGAACACTGAAGCTTTCTTT. The J gene is TRBJ1-1, the V gene TRBV7-2, with D perhaps matching TRBD1 (6 bases). Germline CDR1 is SGHTA and CDR2 is FQGNSA. The length of the CDR3 is 15 residues. Trimming left V 5 bases short and J 1 base short, with 14 bases between.

V is TRBV12-3 or TRBV12-4 and J is TRBJ1-2; the D is unclear. Deletions cut 5 bases from V and 8 bases from J, with 15 bases between. This CDR3 comprises 13 residues. In nucleotides, the CDR3 is TGTGCCAGCAGTCTTAGTTCTCATGGCGGCTACACCTTC. It yields the protein CASSLSSHGGYTF.

This clonotype was picked up a small number of times. The gene calls are TRBV12-3 or TRBV12-4 and TRBJ2-7; TRBD1 agrees at 8 bases. The CDR3 covers 17 residues. J lost 13 bases, V lost 2 bases, and 22 bases had no gene match. DNA for the CDR3: TGTGCCAGCAGTTTAACGGCGAGGGGACAGGTACCGTCTGGGCAATACTTC. Translating gives CASSLTARGQVPSGQYF.

This clonotype was seen only once. The CDR3 carries no conserved terminal phenylalanine or tryptophan, so it likely arises from a read error. It is unclear where the CDR3 begins or ends on the DNA, so no DNA is shown, and the CDR3 is as TCRdb lists it. The rearrangement uses TRBV7-3 and TRBJ2-6. The length of the CDR3 is 8 amino acids, counting both ends. Germline assignment: CDR1 SGHTA and CDR2 FQGTGA. The CDR3 sequence: CASSARLQ.

About this clonotype itself: It is likely a read error, because the conserved phenylalanine at the end of the CDR3 is missing. V is TRBV5-5 and J is TRBJ1-2; maybe TRBD1 (6 bases). Germline V lookup: CDR1 SGHKS, CDR2 YYEKEE (reference sequence). V was clipped by 5 bases and J by 8 bases, with 16 bases between them. The CDR3 spans 13 residues. CDR3 in DNA: TGTGCCAGCAGGCCGCCAGGGGCTGGCGGCTACACCCTC. Translation gives CASRPPGAGGYTL.

The V and J genes are TRBV24-1 and TRBJ1-2; D is uncertain. Germline CDR1 and CDR2: KGHDR and SFDVKD. The length of the CDR3 is 14 residues. The ends were cut back, 6 bases at V and 0 bases at J, with 10 bases in the middle. The CDR3 sequence is CATSLRGPNYGYTF. The DNA of the CDR3 is TGTGCCACCAGTTTGCGAGGCCCTAACTATGGCTACACCTTC.

The chain recombines TRBV10-3 with TRBJ2-6; D ambiguous. Per the germline V gene, CDR1 is ENHRY and CDR2 is SYGVKD. The V gene lost 10 bases and the J gene lost 0 bases, with 13 bases spanning the gap. CDR3 length equals 15 residues. In DNA, the CDR3 is TGTGCCAGCTCAACTCAGCACTCTGGGGCCAACGTCCTGACTTTC. Its protein product is CASSTQHSGANVLTF.

V is TRBV6-2 or TRBV6-3 and J is TRBJ2-6; 8 bases are a match to TRBD1. CDR1 is MNHEY and CDR2 is SVGEGT in the germline V gene. The CDR3 length is 24 residues. The junction had 32 bases not matched to a gene; V was cut back by 8 bases and J by 2 bases. The CDR3 DNA follows: TGTGCCAGCGGTCCCGGCGGGGCCGTAGGACAGGGAAAATACGGAGGACCTGGGGCCAACGTCCTGACTTTC. It is translated as CASGPGGAVGQGKYGGPGANVLTF.

The chain recombines TRBV7-2 with TRBJ2-7, with 7 bases matching TRBD2. CDR3 size: 18 residues. The germline gives CDR1 SGHTA, CDR2 FQGNSA. Unmatched junction bases numbered 19, after V lost 5 bases and J lost 3 bases. The CDR3 sequence is CASSQEPPAGMFLYEQYF. The CDR3 nucleotides read TGTGCCAGCAGCCAAGAACCGCCAGCGGGAATGTTTCTCTACGAGCAGTACTTC.

This chain joins TRBV12-5 and TRBJ1-2; D is unclear. Germline V CDR1 and CDR2: LGHNT, FRNRAP. V was shortened by 2 bases and J by 4 bases, with 8 bases between the two germline ends. The length of the CDR3 is 13 residues. DNA for the CDR3: TGTGCTAGTGGTTTGCCCCGTCTCTATGGCTACACCTTC. Translated, it gives CASGLPRLYGYTF.

This clonotype was counted many times. The chain combines TRBV12-3 or TRBV12-4 with TRBJ1-1; D might be TRBD1 (6 bases). The CDR3 has 15 residues. V was trimmed by 3 bases and J by 3 bases, leaving 14 bases between them. The CDR3 is CASSLGGAFDTEAFF. Written as DNA, the CDR3 is TGTGCCAGCAGTTTGGGGGGGGCGTTCGACACTGAAGCTTTCTTT.